This is a list of T cell receptor beta chains from one sample in a study of patients and donors after allogeneic stem cell transplantation. TCRdb passed the RT-PCR reads through MiXCR, listing each CDR3 protein once. The table shows 400,000 to 500,000 distinct CDR3 sequences, with approximately 16% occurring only once. Sequenced: blood, either unsorted or a sorted T cell fraction (not recorded which). The receptors stem from a human donor who was either an allogeneic HSCT recipient or a stem cell or donor lymphocyte infusion donor (not recorded which). It is not recorded whose cells these are; they may come from a transplant donor. The CDR3 runs from the conserved cysteine through the conserved F or W. The D gene is left open where the match is weak. The size field is filled for only some rows; it gives once, few, many or a size class.

v_call: TRBV24-1; d_call: NA; j_call: TRBJ1-5; clone_size: NA; cdr3_nt: TGTGCCACCAGTGATAGAACAGATCAGCCCCAGCATTTT; cdr3_aa: CATSDRTDQPQHF
v_call: TRBV7-9; d_call: NA; j_call: TRBJ2-1; clone_size: NA; cdr3_nt: TGTGCCAGCAGCTCGCTAAATCTAGACACGCATGGGCAGTTCTTC; cdr3_aa: CASSSLNLDTHGQFF
v_call: TRBV25-1; d_call: TRBD1; j_call: TRBJ2-5; clone_size: few; cdr3_nt: TGTGCCAGCAGTGAATATGGGACAGCTCAAGAGACCCAGTACTTC; cdr3_aa: CASSEYGTAQETQYF
v_call: TRBV5-5; d_call: NA; j_call: TRBJ1-1; clone_size: NA; cdr3_nt: TGTGCCAGCAGCTTGCTTCAGACCTTTAGGAACACTGAAGCTTTCTTT; cdr3_aa: CASSLLQTFRNTEAFF
v_call: TRBV20-1; d_call: NA; j_call: TRBJ2-5; clone_size: many; cdr3_nt: TGCAGTGCTAGAGATCCCCTGGCGGGGAGGGAGACCCAGTACTTC; cdr3_aa: CSARDPLAGRETQYF
v_call: TRBV5-6; d_call: NA; j_call: TRBJ2-4; clone_size: NA; cdr3_nt: TGTGCCAGCAGCCTACTCACTAGCGCCAAAAACATTCAGTACTTC; cdr3_aa: CASSLLTSAKNIQYF
v_call: TRBV12-3/TRBV12-4; d_call: TRBD1; j_call: TRBJ2-1; clone_size: few; cdr3_nt: TGTGCCAGCAGTCCCCCAGGGGGCCCCTACAATGAGCAGTTCTTC; cdr3_aa: CASSPPGGPYNEQFF
v_call: TRBV4-1; d_call: TRBD1; j_call: TRBJ2-7; clone_size: few; cdr3_nt: TGCGCCAGCAGCCAAGGAAGGGGGCGCGACCCCTACGAGCAGTACTTC; cdr3_aa: CASSQGRGRDPYEQYF
v_call: TRBV7-6; d_call: NA; j_call: TRBJ2-1; clone_size: NA; cdr3_nt: TGTGCCAGCAGCTCGAACCCCGGGCCCTACAATGAGCAGTTCTTC; cdr3_aa: CASSSNPGPYNEQFF
v_call: TRBV19; d_call: NA; j_call: TRBJ2-1; clone_size: NA; cdr3_nt: TGTGCCAGTAAGGCGGGGCAAGGTGAGCAGTTCTTC; cdr3_aa: CASKAGQGEQFF
v_call: TRBV28; d_call: NA; j_call: TRBJ2-7; clone_size: NA; cdr3_nt: TGTGCCAGCAGTTTAGCGCCGTCCTCCTACGAGCAGTACTTC; cdr3_aa: CASSLAPSSYEQYF
v_call: TRBV12-3/TRBV12-4; d_call: TRBD1; j_call: TRBJ2-2; clone_size: few; cdr3_nt: TGTGCCAGCCGGGACAGTAACACCGGGGAGCTGTTTTTT; cdr3_aa: CASRDSNTGELFF
v_call: TRBV4-1; d_call: TRBD2; j_call: TRBJ2-1; clone_size: few; cdr3_nt: TGCGCCAGCAGCCAGGAGTCGTTGCGGACTAGCAGTTACAATGAGCAGTTCTTC; cdr3_aa: CASSQESLRTSSYNEQFF
v_call: TRBV5-1; d_call: NA; j_call: TRBJ2-6; clone_size: many; cdr3_nt: TGCGCCAGCAGCGGTACCGGGGCCAACGTCCTGACTTTC; cdr3_aa: CASSGTGANVLTF
v_call: TRBV5-4; d_call: NA; j_call: TRBJ2-3; clone_size: many; cdr3_nt: TGTGCCAGCAGCCCTGATAGAGATACGCAGTATTTT; cdr3_aa: CASSPDRDTQYF
v_call: TRBV20-1; d_call: NA; j_call: TRBJ2-7; clone_size: NA; cdr3_nt: TGCAGTGCTAGGCGAGGGGCCGGCTCCTACGAGCAGTACTTC; cdr3_aa: CSARRGAGSYEQYF
v_call: TRBV4-1; d_call: NA; j_call: TRBJ2-3; clone_size: few; cdr3_nt: TGCGCCAGCAGTCCCGCACCTGGTTTTTTCGACACAGATACGCAGTATTTT; cdr3_aa: CASSPAPGFFDTDTQYF
v_call: TRBV27; d_call: NA; j_call: TRBJ2-7; clone_size: few; cdr3_nt: TGTGCCAGCAGTCCCATTGACAACTACGAGCAGTACTTC; cdr3_aa: CASSPIDNYEQYF
v_call: TRBV20-1; d_call: TRBD1; j_call: TRBJ1-2; clone_size: few; cdr3_nt: TGCAGTGCCCCCAGTGAGGGGGCGTATGGCTACACCTTC; cdr3_aa: CSAPSEGAYGYTF
v_call: TRBV4-2; d_call: TRBD1; j_call: TRBJ1-2; clone_size: NA; cdr3_nt: TGTGCCAGCAGCCCGGGACAGTATGGCTACACCTTC; cdr3_aa: CASSPGQYGYTF
v_call: TRBV9; d_call: NA; j_call: TRBJ2-3; clone_size: few; cdr3_nt: TGTGCCAGCAGCGTAGAGCTAGCGCCCGGCACAGATACGCAGTATTTT; cdr3_aa: CASSVELAPGTDTQYF
v_call: TRBV25-1; d_call: TRBD1; j_call: TRBJ2-7; clone_size: many; cdr3_nt: TGTGCCAGCAGTGAATTTCTGGGGACAGGGGCCTACGAGCAGTACTTC; cdr3_aa: CASSEFLGTGAYEQYF
v_call: TRBV7-8; d_call: TRBD1; j_call: TRBJ2-5; clone_size: NA; cdr3_nt: TGTGCCAGCAGCTTAAGGGGGCCCGCAGTTGAGACCCAGTACTTC; cdr3_aa: CASSLRGPAVETQYF
v_call: TRBV11-2; d_call: TRBD1; j_call: TRBJ1-2; clone_size: NA; cdr3_nt: TGTGCCAGCAGCTTCGCCGGGACAGGGGACGGCTACACCTTC; cdr3_aa: CASSFAGTGDGYTF
v_call: TRBV12-3/TRBV12-4; d_call: TRBD1; j_call: TRBJ2-2; clone_size: few; cdr3_nt: TGTGCCAGCAGGACAGGGCTACGGCCCGGGGAGCTGTTTTTT; cdr3_aa: CASRTGLRPGELFF
v_call: TRBV2; d_call: NA; j_call: TRBJ2-5; clone_size: few; cdr3_nt: TGTGCCAGCAGGAGGGACGGGACTCCCCGGGAGACCCAGTACTTC; cdr3_aa: CASRRDGTPRETQYF
v_call: TRBV4-1; d_call: TRBD1; j_call: TRBJ2-5; clone_size: few; cdr3_nt: TGCGCCAGCAGCCTAAGGACAGGGGGCTATTCGGAGACCCAGTACTTC; cdr3_aa: CASSLRTGGYSETQYF
v_call: TRBV11-3; d_call: TRBD2; j_call: TRBJ2-1; clone_size: NA; cdr3_nt: TGTGCCAGCAGCTCACAGCGGGGGGGAAGCGATGAGCAGTTCTTC; cdr3_aa: CASSSQRGGSDEQFF
v_call: TRBV29-1; d_call: TRBD1; j_call: TRBJ1-2; clone_size: NA; cdr3_nt: TGCAGCGTTGAAACTCGACAGGGCTATGGCTACACCTTC; cdr3_aa: CSVETRQGYGYTF
v_call: TRBV29-1; d_call: TRBD1; j_call: TRBJ1-1; clone_size: NA; cdr3_nt: TGCAGCGTCGCGACAGGGGGTGGCGAAGCTTTCTTT; cdr3_aa: CSVATGGGEAFF
v_call: TRBV20-1; d_call: NA; j_call: TRBJ1-5; clone_size: NA; cdr3_nt: TGCAGTGCTAGAGAACCAGGGATTCGCGGTCAGCCCCAGCATTTT; cdr3_aa: CSAREPGIRGQPQHF
v_call: TRBV5-6; d_call: NA; j_call: TRBJ1-1; clone_size: many; cdr3_nt: TGTGCCAGCAGCCCGATCCGGGGGAACACTGAAGCTTTCTTT; cdr3_aa: CASSPIRGNTEAFF
v_call: TRBV15; d_call: NA; j_call: TRBJ2-3; clone_size: many; cdr3_nt: TGTGCCACCAGCAGAGGTCCCGACACGGGTGCAGATACGCAGTATTTT; cdr3_aa: CATSRGPDTGADTQYF
v_call: TRBV6-2/TRBV6-3; d_call: NA; j_call: TRBJ2-2; clone_size: NA; cdr3_nt: TGTGCCAGCAGTACGGGGGCCCCCACCGGGGAGCTGTTTTTT; cdr3_aa: CASSTGAPTGELFF
v_call: TRBV13; d_call: TRBD2; j_call: TRBJ2-3; clone_size: NA; cdr3_nt: TGTGCCAGCAGACTAGCGGGGCGGGGCACAGATACGCAGTATTTT; cdr3_aa: CASRLAGRGTDTQYF
v_call: TRBV29-1; d_call: NA; j_call: TRBJ1-2; clone_size: NA; cdr3_nt: TGCAGCGTTGAAGAGGGGTTAGGAGGCGGCACGGGGGGCTATGGCTACACCTTC; cdr3_aa: CSVEEGLGGGTGGYGYTF
v_call: TRBV7-2; d_call: NA; j_call: TRBJ2-4; clone_size: NA; cdr3_nt: TGTGCCAGCAGCTTAGGCCCCCGCGATCAGTACTTC; cdr3_aa: CASSLGPRDQYF
v_call: TRBV5-1; d_call: TRBD1; j_call: TRBJ2-2; clone_size: NA; cdr3_nt: TGCGCCAGCAGCTTGGCGACAGGGGGAAGCTCCGGGGAGCTGTTTTTT; cdr3_aa: CASSLATGGSSGELFF
v_call: TRBV25-1; d_call: NA; j_call: TRBJ2-7; clone_size: NA; cdr3_nt: TGTGCCAGCAGCGCAAGGGGCGGGGGCGTCTACGAGCAGTACTTC; cdr3_aa: CASSARGGGVYEQYF
v_call: TRBV29-1; d_call: TRBD1; j_call: TRBJ2-4; clone_size: NA; cdr3_nt: TGCAGCGTTGAAGTGGGGGACAGGCTGGCCAAAAACATTCAGTACTTC; cdr3_aa: CSVEVGDRLAKNIQYF
v_call: TRBV25-1; d_call: NA; j_call: TRBJ2-5; clone_size: NA; cdr3_nt: TGTGCCAGCAGTGACGCTGGACAAGAGACCCAGTACTTC; cdr3_aa: CASSDAGQETQYF
v_call: TRBV4-1; d_call: NA; j_call: TRBJ2-5; clone_size: few; cdr3_nt: TGCGCCAGCAGCCAAGAGGCCCGGGGAGAGACCCAGTACTTC; cdr3_aa: CASSQEARGETQYF
v_call: TRBV10-3; d_call: NA; j_call: TRBJ2-2; clone_size: NA; cdr3_nt: TGTGCCATCAGGGGGGACTTAATAAACACCGGGGAGCTGTTTTTT; cdr3_aa: CAIRGDLINTGELFF
v_call: TRBV12-3/TRBV12-4; d_call: TRBD1; j_call: TRBJ2-7; clone_size: many; cdr3_nt: TGTGCCAGCAGTTTAGTTGGACAGGGACCCTACGAGCAGTACTTC; cdr3_aa: CASSLVGQGPYEQYF
v_call: TRBV20-1; d_call: TRBD1; j_call: TRBJ2-6; clone_size: few; cdr3_nt: TGCAGTGCTAGAGAGTACGGGACAGGGGGCATTGGGGCCAACGTCCTGACTTTC; cdr3_aa: CSAREYGTGGIGANVLTF
v_call: TRBV20-1; d_call: TRBD1; j_call: TRBJ2-1; clone_size: NA; cdr3_nt: TGCAGTGCACGCGAAGTGATCCGGGACAGGGGGAGGGAGCAGTTCTTC; cdr3_aa: CSAREVIRDRGREQFF
v_call: TRBV7-9; d_call: NA; j_call: TRBJ2-5; clone_size: few; cdr3_nt: TGTGCCAGCAGCTCCCCGTCCCAAGAGACCCAGTACTTC; cdr3_aa: CASSSPSQETQYF
v_call: TRBV2; d_call: TRBD1; j_call: TRBJ2-4; clone_size: NA; cdr3_nt: TGTGCCAGCAGAGCCGGGACAGGGACAGGCATTCAGTACTTC; cdr3_aa: CASRAGTGTGIQYF
v_call: TRBV5-1; d_call: NA; j_call: TRBJ2-7; clone_size: many; cdr3_nt: TGCGCCAGCAGCACCGACCAGGGCTCCTACGAGCAGTACTTC; cdr3_aa: CASSTDQGSYEQYF
v_call: TRBV5-6; d_call: TRBD2; j_call: TRBJ2-7; clone_size: NA; cdr3_nt: TGTGCCAGCAGCTTGTACCCGGGACTAGTGAACTACGAGCAGTACTTC; cdr3_aa: CASSLYPGLVNYEQYF
v_call: TRBV18; d_call: NA; j_call: TRBJ1-6; clone_size: NA; cdr3_nt: TGTGCCAGCTCACCAAGGTCTCCGGACCTCTCCTATAATTCACCCCTCCACTTT; cdr3_aa: CASSPRSPDLSYNSPLHF
v_call: TRBV7-2; d_call: NA; j_call: TRBJ2-1; clone_size: NA; cdr3_nt: TGTGCCAGCAGCTTAGGACTAGTTAGGTATGAGCAGTTCTTC; cdr3_aa: CASSLGLVRYEQFF
v_call: TRBV30; d_call: TRBD1; j_call: TRBJ1-6; clone_size: NA; cdr3_nt: TGTGCCTGGAGCGTGGGACAGGGGAATTCACCCCTCCACTTT; cdr3_aa: CAWSVGQGNSPLHF
v_call: TRBV20-1; d_call: NA; j_call: TRBJ1-4; clone_size: NA; cdr3_nt: TGCAGTGCCTCAGAAGGTGGCAGGAGGGCCGAAAAACTGTTTTTT; cdr3_aa: CSASEGGRRAEKLFF
v_call: TRBV4-3; d_call: TRBD1; j_call: TRBJ2-7; clone_size: NA; cdr3_nt: TGCGCCAGCAGCCAAGAAGACAGGGTCTACGAGCAGTACTTC; cdr3_aa: CASSQEDRVYEQYF
v_call: TRBV29-1; d_call: TRBD1; j_call: TRBJ2-2; clone_size: few; cdr3_nt: TGCAGCATCCGGGACAGGGGGTCGACCGGGGAGCTGTTTTTT; cdr3_aa: CSIRDRGSTGELFF
v_call: TRBV24-1; d_call: NA; j_call: TRBJ2-7; clone_size: NA; cdr3_nt: TGTGCCACCTCACAACGGGGCGAGCAGTACTTC; cdr3_aa: CATSQRGEQYF
v_call: TRBV2; d_call: NA; j_call: TRBJ1-1; clone_size: few; cdr3_nt: TGTGCCAGCACTACAACAGGGAGGGGCACTGAAGCTTTCTTT; cdr3_aa: CASTTTGRGTEAFF
v_call: TRBV5-1; d_call: NA; j_call: TRBJ2-5; clone_size: many; cdr3_nt: TGCGCCAGCAGCTTGGACCTAGCTCAAGAGACCCAGTACTTC; cdr3_aa: CASSLDLAQETQYF